The 28 T cell receptor beta chains in this list originate from one sample, sequenced in a study of CD4 T cells in relation to SARS-CoV-2 and coronaviruses. Assay: immunoSEQ multiplex PCR; the TCRdb copy retains only in-frame clones and omits some. The table has about 21,000 clones, 65% to 80% seen once. No antigen is known for these receptors. Unexposed donor CD4+ T cells date from about 2011-2018, before the COVID-19 pandemic. The cells were cultured for around ten days before CD4+ T cells were isolated. The specimen sequenced was CD4+ T cells from PBMCs, cultured in vitro. The receptors come from a human donor in good health.

The chain carries TRBV5-1 and TRBJ2-5; D gene uncertain. The V gene lost 4 bases and the J gene lost 2 bases, with 3 bases spanning the gap. From germline, CDR1 is SGHRS and CDR2 YFSETQ. The CDR3 contains 11 residues. CDR3 sequence: CASSVQETQYF. In DNA form, the CDR3 reads TGCGCCAGCAGCGTTCAAGAGACCCAGTACTTC.

The gene calls are TRBV29-1 and TRBJ1-1, with D possibly being TRBD1 (6 bases). This CDR3 comprises 13 residues. In germline, CDR1 is SQVTM, CDR2 ANQGSEA. Trimming pared 4 bases from V and 0 bases from J, leaving 9 bases between. CDR3 sequence reads: CSVGQVLNTEAFF. In DNA form, the CDR3 reads TGCAGCGTTGGACAGGTTTTGAACACTGAAGCTTTCTTT. Full variable domain (rest looked up from reference TRBV29-1 and TRBJ1-1): SAVISQKPSRDICQRGTSLTIQCQVDSQVTMMFWYRQQPGQSLTLIATANQGSEATYESGFVIDKFPISRPNLTFSTLTVSNMSPEDSSIYLCSVGQVLNTEAFFGQGTRLTVV.

There are a few counts of this clone. The CDR3 DNA reads TGTGCCACCAGTCTTCACCGACAGGGGGCGATTCGGAACACTGAAGCTTTCTTT. Protein: CATSLHRQGAIRNTEAFF. This sequence joins TRBV24-1 and TRBJ1-1, with 10 bases identical to TRBD1. The CDR3 loop spans 18 amino acids. The germline V gene encodes CDR1 KGHDR and CDR2 SFDVKD. Trimming took 6 bases from V and 1 from J; bases not matched to a gene: 13.

J is TRBJ1-6 and V is TRBV28, with D tentatively TRBD1 (5 bases). The germline CDR1 and CDR2 sequences are MDHEN and SYDVKM. There are 17 residues in the CDR3. V was shortened by 2 bases and J by 3 bases, with 14 bases between the two germline ends. The CDR3 reads CASSLKGSGIYNSPLHF. The CDR3 nucleotides are TGTGCCAGCAGTTTAAAGGGGTCGGGAATCTATAATTCACCCCTCCACTTT.

The V gene is TRBV5-1, the J gene TRBJ1-5; perhaps TRBD1 as D (6 bases). CDR3 length equals 15 residues. Trimming pared 4 bases from V and 7 bases from J, leaving 18 bases between. Germline CDR1 is SGHRS and CDR2 is YFSETQ. CDR3: CASSPGAGAQQPQHF. CDR3 nucleotide sequence: TGCGCCAGCAGCCCGGGGGCGGGGGCCCAACAGCCCCAGCATTTT.

The rearrangement links TRBV12-5 to TRBJ1-6; the D is unclear. V was cut by 2 bases and J by 6 bases, with 14 bases left in between. The CDR3 extends over 16 amino acids. CDR1 and CDR2 (germline): LGHNT, FRNRAP. DNA for the CDR3: TGTGCTAGTGGTTTGTATGGGCTTCCTCCTAATTCACCCCTCCACTTT. The encoded protein is CASGLYGLPPNSPLHF.

The chain employs TRBV5-1 and TRBJ2-7; TRBD2 matches at 7 bases. Per the germline V gene, CDR1 is SGHRS and CDR2 is YFSETQ. V dropped 4 bases and J dropped 5; count of bases not matched to a gene: 3. The CDR3 spans 12 residues. The CDR3 bases are TGCGCCAGCAGCCAGGGAGGGGACGAGCAGTACTTC. Encoded protein: CASSQGGDEQYF.

This chain connects TRBV7-2 to TRBJ2-7; D perhaps matches TRBD2 (6 bases). V was pared by 1 base and J by 6 bases, with 19 bases between. Per the germline V gene, CDR1 is SGHTA and CDR2 is FQGNSA. The CDR3 runs to 16 residues. The CDR3, as DNA: TGTGCCAGCAGCTTAGTTCCCAGGGCGGGACTTACCGAGCAGTACTTC. This sequence encodes CASSLVPRAGLTEQYF.

The rearrangement joins TRBV24-1 to TRBJ2-1; no reliable D call. The CDR3 runs to 15 residues. Germline CDR1 KGHDR, CDR2 SFDVKD. Trimming removed 4 bases from V and 0 bases from J, with 9 bases in between. The CDR3 reads CATSDSWSSYNEQFF. In nucleotides, the CDR3 is TGTGCCACCAGTGACTCTTGGAGCTCCTACAATGAGCAGTTCTTC.

V is TRBV7-9 and J is TRBJ2-7; no reliable D call. The V gene lost 5 bases and the J gene lost 1 base, with 15 bases spanning the gap. The CDR3 is 15 amino acids. Per germline, CDR1 SEHNR and CDR2 FQNEAQ (reference sequence). The CDR3 region has the DNA TGTGCCAGCAGCCCCGGTGATCCCGGATCCTACGAGCAGTACTTC. Translated: CASSPGDPGSYEQYF.

The CDR3 spells CASSYPGSSGNTIYF. Written as DNA, the CDR3 is TGTGCCAGCAGTTATCCCGGGAGCTCTGGAAACACCATATATTTT. The chain has TRBV6-5 and TRBJ1-3; D ambiguous. This CDR3 has 15 amino acids. Trimming cost V 3 bases and J 0 bases, with 9 bases left between them. Per germline, CDR1 MNHEY and CDR2 SVGAGI.

V and J are TRBV18 and TRBJ1-1, with D uncertain. Trimming removed 6 bases at V and 1 base at J, with 6 bases between. Germline assignment: CDR1 KGHSH and CDR2 LQKENI. The CDR3 consists of 12 residues. CDR3: CASSKENTEAFF. The CDR3, as DNA: TGTGCCAGCTCGAAAGAGAACACTGAAGCTTTCTTT.

V gene TRBV3-1 (or the pseudogene TRBV3-2) combines with J gene TRBJ1-5; D perhaps matches TRBD1 (6 bases). Germline lookup yields CDR1 LGHDT and CDR2 YNNKEL (reference sequence). CDR3 length: 17 amino acids. The V and J ends lost 2 bases and 7 bases respectively, with 21 bases between them. CDR3 protein: CASSQSSLGQGRQPQHF. CDR3 nucleotide sequence: TGTGCCAGCAGCCAAAGCAGCTTGGGGCAGGGGAGACAGCCCCAGCATTTT.

The chain couples TRBV6-6 to TRBJ2-3; perhaps TRBD1 as D (5 bases). V shed 5 bases and J shed 2 bases, with 23 bases lying between them. Looked up from germline, CDR1 is MNHNY and CDR2 is SVGAGI (reference sequence). This CDR3 is 18 amino acids long. The CDR3 loop reads CASSLIFPRQLPTDTQYF. Here the CDR3 DNA reads TGTGCCAGCAGTCTAATCTTCCCCCGACAGCTACCCACAGATACGCAGTATTTT.

The CDR3 is CASSPPGRHSGNTIYF. As DNA, the CDR3 is TGTGCCAGCTCACCACCGGGACGGCACTCTGGAAACACCATATATTTT. The chain combines TRBV18 with TRBJ1-3, with D maybe TRBD1 (5 bases). Trimming shortened V by 0 bases and J by 0 bases, and 9 bases separated the two germline ends. The germline V gene encodes CDR1 KGHSH and CDR2 LQKENI. The CDR3 extends over 16 amino acids.

This chain uses TRBV7-9 with TRBJ2-7; TRBD2 agrees at 15 bases. The CDR3 runs 14 residues. J was trimmed by 4 bases and V by 5 bases; bases with no gene match: 0. CDR1 and CDR2 from the germline V gene are SEHNR and FQNEAQ (reference sequence). The chain's CDR3 is CASSGLAGGYEQYF. The CDR3 region has the DNA TGTGCCAGCAGCGGACTAGCGGGAGGGTACGAGCAGTACTTC.

This clone was detected only a few times. This chain uses TRBV19 with TRBJ1-2; 9 bases fit TRBD1. CDR3 length equals 17 residues. Trimming removed 9 bases from V and 1 base from J; junction bases left unmatched: 15. Germline V CDR1 and CDR2: LNHDA, SQIVND (reference sequence). The CDR3 loop reads CASNVQGADYLNYGYTF. The CDR3 region has the DNA TGTGCCAGCAACGTACAGGGGGCCGACTACCTTAACTATGGCTACACCTTC.

This chain connects TRBV7-9 to TRBJ1-4; 10 bases agree with TRBD1. V dropped 5 bases and J dropped 6; count of bases not matched to a gene: 3. This CDR3 has 14 amino acids. Germline V gene data show CDR1 as SEHNR and CDR2 as FQNEAQ (reference sequence). This chain's CDR3 is CASSPGQGDEKLFF. CDR3 coding DNA: TGTGCCAGCAGCCCCGGACAGGGGGATGAAAAACTGTTTTTT.

The rearrangement uses TRBV28 and TRBJ1-2, with D uncertain. This CDR3 has 13 residues. Trimming took off 2 bases at V and 8 bases at J, with 12 bases between the two ends. CDR1 and CDR2 from the germline V gene are MDHEN and SYDVKM. The CDR3 DNA sequence: TGTGCCAGCAGTTTAGGACTTATAATGGGCTACACCTTC. It translates to CASSLGLIMGYTF.

The V gene is TRBV6-1, the J gene TRBJ2-1; 10 bases align to TRBD1. With 1 base clipped from V and 3 bases from J, the junction kept 0 bases outside the gene matches. Germline V gene data show CDR1 as MNHNS and CDR2 as SASEGT. CDR3 length: 15 amino acids. The DNA for the CDR3 is TGTGCCAGCAGTGAAGGGACAGGGGGCTACAATGAGCAGTTCTTC. This codes for CASSEGTGGYNEQFF.

This clone was observed a single time. The chain is built from TRBV30 and TRBJ2-7; 7 bases are a match to TRBD2. This CDR3 is 12 amino acids long. The germline V gene has CDR1 GTSNPN and CDR2 SVGIG (reference sequence). After removal of 3 bases from V and 3 bases from J, the junction contained 2 bases not matched to a gene. This CDR3 reads CAWSPSGYEQYF. For the CDR3, the DNA is TGTGCCTGGAGCCCTAGCGGCTACGAGCAGTACTTC.

The chain couples TRBV19 to TRBJ2-2; weak D call: TRBD2 (6 bases). V was pared by 5 bases and J by 7 bases, with 14 bases between. Germline assignment: CDR1 LNHDA and CDR2 SQIVND (reference sequence). CDR3 length: 14 amino acids. This CDR3 reads CASSQGRGNGELFF. The CDR3 DNA reads as TGTGCCAGTAGTCAGGGTCGGGGGAACGGGGAGCTGTTTTTT.

V gene TRBV6-4 combines with J gene TRBJ2-3; 10 bases match TRBD2. The CDR3 runs to 15 residues. Germline values: CDR1 MRHNA, CDR2 SNTAGT. The V gene end was trimmed by 2 bases and the J gene end by 1 base; junction bases not matched to a gene: 0. DNA for the CDR3: TGTGCCAGCAGTGACGGGACTAGCGGCACAGATACGCAGTATTTT. Its protein is CASSDGTSGTDTQYF.

The chain carries TRBV5-1 and TRBJ2-7, with TRBD2 matching over 15 bases. CDR1 and CDR2 from the germline V gene are SGHRS and YFSETQ. Unmatched junction bases numbered 13, after V lost 4 bases and J lost 2 bases. The CDR3 contains 19 residues. CDR3 nucleotide sequence: TGCGCCAGCAGCGTCAGGATAGGACTAGCGGGAGGGTCCCCCTACGAGCAGTACTTC. As protein: CASSVRIGLAGGSPYEQYF.

The chain uses TRBV19 and TRBJ2-2; 8 bases are a match to TRBD2. Germline lookup yields CDR1 LNHDA and CDR2 SQIVND (reference sequence). V gave up 4 bases and J gave up 1 base; unmatched junction bases: 8. The CDR3 loop spans 17 amino acids. CDR3 protein: CASSRSPGLVNTGELFF. CDR3 in DNA: TGTGCCAGTAGTAGGTCCCCGGGACTAGTGAACACCGGGGAGCTGTTTTTT.

The gene calls are TRBV28 and TRBJ1-4, with D uncertain. CDR3 size: 12 residues. The germline CDR1 and CDR2 sequences are MDHEN and SYDVKM. Trimming pared 2 bases from V and 5 bases from J, leaving 3 bases between. The CDR3 loop reads CASSLRNEKLFF. The CDR3 region has the DNA TGTGCCAGCAGTTTAAGAAATGAAAAACTGTTTTTT.

This chain connects TRBV3-1 (or the pseudogene TRBV3-2) to TRBJ2-1; 7 bases match TRBD2. Looked up from germline, CDR1 is LGHDT and CDR2 is YNNKEL (reference sequence). The CDR3 spans 16 residues. With 0 bases clipped from V and 3 bases from J, the junction kept 5 bases outside the gene matches. The CDR3 sequence: CASSQDGRDFYNEQFF. For the CDR3, the DNA is TGTGCCAGCAGCCAAGATGGGAGGGACTTCTACAATGAGCAGTTCTTC.

The chain links TRBV3-1 (or the pseudogene TRBV3-2) to TRBJ2-5; D might be TRBD1 (5 bases). The CDR3 has 13 residues. CDR1 is LGHDT and CDR2 is YNNKEL in the germline V gene (reference sequence). Trimming shortened V by 3 bases and J by 7 bases, and 12 bases separated the two germline ends. CDR3 sequence: CASSQGPIGTQYF. The CDR3 nucleotides read TGTGCCAGCAGCCAGGGGCCCATAGGGACCCAGTACTTC.